This TCR beta chain was documented in a study of response to subunit inactivated influenza vaccine. Findings and limits, study-wide: Authors suggested seasonal influenza vaccinations each recruit few new T cells.

V lost 5 bases to trimming and J lost 1 base, with 11 bases between them. The CDR3 runs to 15 residues. Germline values: CDR1 SGHVS, CDR2 FQNEAQ. TCRdb independently ran MiXCR on the RT-PCR reads; one entry per CDR3 protein. The repertoire includes approximately 230,000 distinct CDR3 sequences, 9.5% to 15% of them detected once, and 7.8% sits in the top ten. With regard to this clonotype: Its antigen remains unknown.

The specimen comprised non-naive T cells sorted from PBMCs, sampled approximately 15 days before vaccination. This chain connects TRBV7-8 to TRBJ2-2; tentative D call: TRBD2 (7 bases). This receptor was identified in a man aged 50 to 60 who received an inactivated influenza vaccine. The CDR3 sequence is CASSLRGGNTGELFF. CDR3 DNA: TGTGCCAGCAGCCTAAGGGGGGGGAACACCGGGGAGCTGTTTTTT.